Given below is one TCR beta chain in context. Its antigen remains unidentified. A much bigger clone sits one base away, suggesting this may be a read error. Receptor amplification or capture employed PCR. Sequencing was carried out with a NextSeq 500. Bulk TCR libraries were generated as previously described, with the TCR primers listed in Table S5 used. Total RNA was purified with the Qiagen AllPrep DNA/RNA kit. Before analysis, reads from multiple sequencing runs of one library were combined. The paper's processing steps were these. Reads were retained only if the reads had an exact TCR constant sequence, and the retained reads were trimmed to 150 nt and grouped according to their 12-nt molecular barcodes. Within each barcode group, reads were sub-clustered at a 15% Levenshtein threshold, and quality-weighted consensus sequences were built per RNA molecule. Non-functional sequences were excluded, and lower-count sequences lying one edit away from another sequence were also excluded. Based on a fit of two negative binomial distributions, barcode sub-clusters having less than 20% of the maximum read count were discarded. Clones were called with MiXCR by TCRdb after fastp trimmed the public reads at Q25, and only in-frame beta chains were retained. Rows with one shared CDR3 protein collapse into an entry with the most common genes and DNA. The V and J calls here are based on TCRdb, not the publication. The sample data list over 70,000 distinct CDR3 sequences, and around a quarter of these were observed just once. 0.6% to 0.9% of the sample is held by the ten biggest clonotypes.

At the junction V is shortened by 10 bases and J by 3 bases; bases outside the gene matches: 14. The CDR3 sequence holds 15 residues, the cysteine and phenylalanine included. Only the CDR3 DNA is retained, 45 bases long and in frame from the first base. CDR1 and CDR2 (SEHNR, FQNEAQ) derive from the germline V gene (reference sequence). This sample was included in a study of molecular identifiers for immune sequencing clone quantification (dated by TCRdb to the late 2010s). As for the study more broadly: In a replicate experiment, RNA from roughly 21,000 or 96,000 naive CD8 T cells was split into five aliquots, four of which were sequenced. The study was a methods study using CD8 T cells to benchmark molecular-identifier clustering-based TCR repertoire sequencing (MIDCIRS) and TCR RNA copy counting. Results the study describes overall, beyond this receptor: Modeling indicated approximately 3.1 TCR RNA copies recovered per cell, compared with about ten by digital PCR, which implies a capture efficiency of approximately 30%. Spiked-in Jurkat TCR RNA equal to a single cell's worth was reported to be detectable even within one million naive CD8 T cells. Clones above 20 RNA copies held over 99% of molecules in CMV-specific effector cells but under 1% in naive cells. The naive libraries included spiked-in Jurkat TCR RNA (about 9 copies' worth), and this Jurkat TCR RNA is not part of the donor repertoire. Without barcode sub-clustering, chimeric consensus sequences inflated TCR diversity; chimeras reached as high as 47%. Highly expanded clone sizes could be underestimated because identical TCR molecules may share a barcode.

Libraries of naive CD8 T cells were built from approximately 20,000 to 980,000 sorted cells, with 10%, 30% or 50% of the purified RNA used. On a BD FACSAria II, naive CD8 T cells were FACS-sorted as CD8+CD4-CCR7+CD45RA+ and collected into RLT Plus buffer. Approximately eleven TCR copies' worth of Jurkat RNA were spiked into roughly 19,000-1,000,000 naive CD8 T cell samples to test detection sensitivity. Enrichment of CD8 T cells was performed with RosetteSep CD8+ T Cell Enrichment Cocktail and Ficoll-Paque, after which ACK red cell lysis was carried out. Sequenced sample: naive CD8+ T cells from blood, with Jurkat cell RNA spiked in. Interpreted using the paper, the cell subset or site label stands for: FACS-sorted CD8+CD4-CCR7+CD45RA+ naive T cells. This clonotype originated in a human donor in good health. Some libraries in this study had Jurkat cell RNA spiked in. The sequence links TRBV7-9 to TRBJ2-7, and 8 bases in between align with TRBD2. The CDR3 in this case is CATTMIAGTHYEQYF. The DNA is TGTGCCACAACCATGATAGCGGGAACACACTACGAGCAGTACTTC.